The next 17 T cell receptor beta chains were all read from a single sample in a study of cytomegalovirus exposure and HLA in healthy donors. Only in-frame clones appear in the TCRdb table, and some are missing; sequencing was by immunoSEQ multiplex PCR. Here the sample spans 90,000 to 150,000 clones, roughly 90% being singletons. Sequenced material: PBMCs. These receptors were taken from a woman aged 18-35 years in good health and CMV-seropositive.

The chain uses TRBV30 and TRBJ1-1, with 8 bases identical to TRBD1. CDR1 and CDR2 (germline): GTSNPN, SVGIG (reference sequence). CDR3 length: 15 amino acids. The J segment lost 4 bases and the V segment lost 0 bases, leaving 7 bases of the junction unmatched. The DNA of the CDR3 is TGTGCCTGGAGTGTATTTGGACAGGGTCCCACTGAAGCTTTCTTT. Translated: CAWSVFGQGPTEAFF.

V usage is TRBV6-1 and J usage is TRBJ1-4; D call uncertain. Germline V gene data show CDR1 as MNHNS and CDR2 as SASEGT. This CDR3 is built from 16 residues. Trimming took off 4 bases at V and 4 bases at J, with 16 bases between the two ends. CDR3 amino acids: CASSGWALSNNEKLFF. For the CDR3, the DNA is TGTGCCAGCAGTGGTTGGGCTCTGTCTAATAATGAAAAACTGTTTTTT.

This chain connects TRBV6-6 to TRBJ2-1; the D gene is possibly TRBD1 (6 bases). V was shortened by 7 bases and J by 1 base, with 14 bases between the two germline ends. Germline V lookup: CDR1 MNHNY, CDR2 SVGAGI (reference sequence). The CDR3 is 15 residues long. Here the CDR3 DNA reads TGTGCCAGCACCCAGACTGGACAGTCCTACAATGAGCAGTTCTTC. This sequence encodes CASTQTGQSYNEQFF.

V and J are TRBV18 and TRBJ1-3; D unresolved. The germline V gene encodes CDR1 KGHSH and CDR2 LQKENI. This CDR3 contains 13 residues. V shed 6 bases and J shed 9 bases, with 15 bases lying between them. CDR3 region: CASSRESGGTIYF. The CDR3, as DNA: TGTGCCAGCTCCCGGGAATCTGGCGGCACCATATATTTT.

This clone has just one count. The V and J genes are TRBV14 and TRBJ1-5; D unclear. This CDR3 spans 13 amino acids. From germline, CDR1 is SGHDN and CDR2 FVKESK. The V gene lost 3 bases and the J gene lost 7 bases, with 10 bases spanning the gap. CDR3 residues: CASSQSGEQPQHF. CDR3 DNA: TGTGCCAGCAGCCAGTCCGGGGAGCAGCCCCAGCATTTT. Full variable domain (outside the CDR3, taken from reference TRBV14 and TRBJ1-5): EAGVTQFPSHSVIEKGQTVTLRCDPISGHDNLYWYRRVMGKEIKFLLHFVKESKQDESGMPNNRFLAERTGGTYSTLKVQPAELEDSGVYFCASSQSGEQPQHFGDGTRLSIL.

The chain links TRBV10-2 to TRBJ2-7; 7 bases are shared with TRBD1. The CDR3 contains 17 residues. Germline trimming cut 5 bases from V and 3 bases from J; bases unmatched to any gene: 16. Germline CDR1 is WSHSY and CDR2 is SAAADI. CDR3: CASSSPTPRTGIYEQYF. The DNA for the CDR3 is TGCGCCAGCAGTTCACCCACACCCCGGACAGGCATCTACGAGCAGTACTTC.

The chain's CDR3 is CASRGQSNQPQHF. In DNA, the CDR3 is TGTGCCAGCAGGGGACAGTCCAATCAGCCCCAGCATTTT. This chain uses TRBV6-5 with TRBJ1-5; 7 bases match TRBD1. The V gene's germline CDR1 is MNHEY and CDR2 SVGAGI. This CDR3 spans 13 amino acids. J was trimmed by 3 bases and V by 6 bases; bases with no gene match: 2.

This rearrangement joins TRBV7-2 to TRBJ2-7; no clear D. V lost 5 bases to trimming and J lost 2 bases, with 7 bases between them. Germline values: CDR1 SGHTA, CDR2 FQGNSA. The CDR3 length is 12 residues. For the CDR3, the DNA is TGTGCCAGCAGCCCAAACACCTACGAGCAGTACTTC. Translation gives CASSPNTYEQYF.

The V and J genes are TRBV6-1 and TRBJ2-7; TRBD2 matches at 10 bases. Germline V gene lookup returns CDR1 MNHNS and CDR2 SASEGT. The CDR3 loop spans 16 amino acids. Trimming cost V 0 bases and J 3 bases; bases outside gene matches: 5. CDR3 nucleotides: TGTGCCAGCAGTGAAGCGAATGGACTAGCGGACTACGAGCAGTACTTC. Its protein product is CASSEANGLADYEQYF.

The V gene is TRBV5-1, the J gene TRBJ2-7; TRBD1 might be the D (6 bases). Trimming removed 5 bases at V and 0 bases at J, with 9 bases between. CDR3 length: 13 amino acids. The germline V gene has CDR1 SGHRS and CDR2 YFSETQ. In nucleotides, the CDR3 is TGCGCCAGCAGTTCCAGGGGCTCCTACGAGCAGTACTTC. This translates into CASSSRGSYEQYF.

This chain connects TRBV10-2 to TRBJ1-1, with a weak D call TRBD1 (6 bases). In germline, CDR1 is WSHSY, CDR2 SAAADI. The CDR3 extends over 13 amino acids. V was clipped by 6 bases and J by 0 bases, with 8 bases between them. CDR3 DNA sequence: TGCGCCAGCAGAGGACAGTTGAACACTGAAGCTTTCTTT. It codes for CASRGQLNTEAFF.

The chain carries TRBV5-5 and TRBJ2-3; a possible D gene is TRBD1 (5 bases). This CDR3 is 14 amino acids long. With 0 bases removed from V and 1 base from J, the gap between germline ends came to 6 bases. The germline CDR1 and CDR2 sequences are SGHKS and YYEKEE (reference sequence). The CDR3 loop is CASSLVQGTDTQYF. The CDR3 coding sequence is TGTGCCAGCAGCTTGGTACAGGGCACAGATACGCAGTATTTT.

About this clone itself: Other nucleotide sequences from this sample produce the same CDR3. The chain joins TRBV7-9 to TRBJ1-2; D may be TRBD1 (5 bases). This CDR3 region has 14 residues. CDR1 is SEHNR and CDR2 is FQNEAQ in the germline V gene (reference sequence). Trimming took 1 base from V and 4 from J, leaving 10 bases between them. The CDR3 protein is CASSLGGGAYGYTF. CDR3 bases: TGTGCCAGCAGCTTAGGGGGCGGAGCCTATGGCTACACCTTC.

The chain is built from TRBV30 and TRBJ1-5; TRBD1 aligns across 10 bases. This CDR3 spans 17 amino acids. Trimming at V came to 2 bases and at J to 3 bases, leaving 10 bases not matched to a gene. Germline V gene sequence: CDR1 GTSNPN, CDR2 SVGIG (reference sequence). The CDR3 sequence: CAWSPPGTGALNQPQHF. The CDR3 region has the DNA TGTGCCTGGAGTCCCCCCGGGACAGGGGCACTCAATCAGCCCCAGCATTTT.

The chain combines TRBV6-5 with TRBJ2-7; 8 bases are shared with TRBD1. There are 14 residues in the CDR3. V lost 5 bases to trimming and J lost 2 bases; unmatched junction nucleotides: 5. The germline V gene encodes CDR1 MNHEY and CDR2 SVGAGI. The CDR3 region has the DNA TGTGCCAGCAGTCGCCAGGACAGGGCCTACGAGCAGTACTTC. As protein: CASSRQDRAYEQYF.

V gene TRBV13 combines with J gene TRBJ1-1; D unresolved. V was pared by 5 bases and J by 1 base, with 11 bases between. The CDR3 is 14 amino acids. CDR1 is PRHDT, CDR2 FYEKMQ, per germline (reference sequence). The CDR3 is CASSTSVGNTEAFF. The DNA of the CDR3 is TGTGCCAGCAGCACCTCCGTCGGGAACACTGAAGCTTTCTTT.

CDR3 nucleotide sequence: TGTGCCAGCAGCCAATCCGGGACTGACACCTACGAGCAGTACTTC. Protein product: CASSQSGTDTYEQYF. This chain links TRBV5-8 with TRBJ2-7; possibly TRBD2 for D (6 bases). The V and J ends lost 4 bases and 2 bases respectively, with 16 bases between them. CDR1 and CDR2 from the germline V gene are SGHTS and YDEGEE. The CDR3 loop spans 15 amino acids.